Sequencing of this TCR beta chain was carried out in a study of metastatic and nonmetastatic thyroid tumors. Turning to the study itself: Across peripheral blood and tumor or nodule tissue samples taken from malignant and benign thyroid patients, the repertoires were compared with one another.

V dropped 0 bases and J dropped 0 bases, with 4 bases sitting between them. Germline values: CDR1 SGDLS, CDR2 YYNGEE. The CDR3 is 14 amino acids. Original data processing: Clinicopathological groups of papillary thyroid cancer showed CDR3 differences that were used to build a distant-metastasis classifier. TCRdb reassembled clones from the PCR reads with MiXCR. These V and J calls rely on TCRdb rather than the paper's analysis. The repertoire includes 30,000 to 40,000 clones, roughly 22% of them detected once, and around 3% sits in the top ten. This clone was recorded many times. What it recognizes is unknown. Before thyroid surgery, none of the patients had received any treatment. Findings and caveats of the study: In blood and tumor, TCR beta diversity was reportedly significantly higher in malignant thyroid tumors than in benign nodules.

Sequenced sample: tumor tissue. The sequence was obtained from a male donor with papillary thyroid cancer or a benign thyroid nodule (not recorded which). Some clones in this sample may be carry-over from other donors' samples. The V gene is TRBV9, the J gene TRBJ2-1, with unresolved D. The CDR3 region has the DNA TGTGCCAGCAGCGTAGCAACCTCCTACAATGAGCAGTTCTTC. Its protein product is CASSVATSYNEQFF.